The T cell receptor (beta chain) described here comes from a study of cytotoxic CD8 clonotypes in ibrutinib-treated CLL. Overall study context: Response sampling occurred after a median approximately eleven months of treatment (range 6 to 36).

Using immunoSEQ multiplex PCR, the repertoire was profiled, and TCRdb retains in-frame clones only, with some absent. The data show some 310,000 clones, 80% seen once. Cryopreserved PBMCs provided around 1.9 micrograms of genomic DNA for the TCR beta libraries. General study points: For progressing versus sustained-remission patients, sampling times were not the same. At baseline, clonality was higher than in age-matched healthy donors and correlated with CD8+ counts.

This clone was seen a handful of times. Its antigen is as yet unknown. The TCR sequence derives from a human donor with chronic lymphocytic leukemia. The sample in question was PBMCs, obtained before ibrutinib treatment.

The CDR3 spells CASSFDRGLDGYTF. The CDR3 DNA is TGCGCCAGCAGCTTTGACAGGGGGCTAGATGGCTACACCTTC. This sequence joins TRBV5-1 and TRBJ1-2; 10 nucleotides line up with TRBD1. Looked up from germline, CDR1 is SGHRS and CDR2 is YFSETQ. The CDR3 is 14 residues long. Trimming at V came to 2 bases and at J to 6 bases, leaving 4 bases not matched to a gene.